Following are 14 T cell receptor beta chains from one sample sequenced in a study of identical twins. TCRdb called the 5' RACE reads again in MiXCR, with one record for every CDR3 protein. The sample contains around 480,000 distinct CDR3 sequences, roughly 13% of which appear only once. The sample was also linked to a second study, of yellow fever vaccine responses in identical twins.

The sequenced sample was CD4+ T cells sorted from blood. The receptors were sampled from a woman aged 18-29 years in good health.

This clonotype showed up many times. Sequence at one end of the junction differs from germline and may be a read error. The chain uses TRBV7-7 and TRBJ2-5, with D possibly TRBD1 on 6 matching bases. Germline assignment: CDR1 SSHAT and CDR2 FNYEAQ (reference sequence). This CDR3 region has 15 residues. The CDR3 DNA sequence: TGTGCTAGCAGCGTCGAACAGGGTTTAGGAGAGACCCAGTACTTC. It translates to CASSVEQGLGETQYF. The full variable domain, completed using reference TRBV7-7 and TRBJ2-5, is GAGVSQSPRYKVTKRGQDVTLRCDPISSHATLYWYQQALGQGPEFLTYFNYEAQPDKSGLPSDRFSAERPEGSISTLTIQRTEQRDSAMYRCASSVEQGLGETQYFGPGTRLLVL.

The chain recombines TRBV7-9 with TRBJ2-7; TRBD1 agrees at 7 bases. J lost 6 bases, V lost 6 bases, and 11 bases had no gene match. Germline loops: CDR1 SEHNR, CDR2 FQNEAQ (reference sequence). The CDR3 contains 14 residues. The CDR3 is CASSRTGALGEQYF. The CDR3 nucleotides are TGTGCCAGCAGTCGTACAGGGGCCTTAGGCGAGCAGTACTTC.

This clonotype came up a few times. The chain employs TRBV7-3 and TRBJ2-1; D not resolved. This CDR3 comprises 11 residues. The germline gives CDR1 SGHTA, CDR2 FQGTGA. V lost 5 bases, J lost 9 bases, and 8 bases lay in between. The CDR3 DNA reads as TGTGCCAGCAGCCCTGGCGTTGAGCAGTTCTTC. The encoded protein is CASSPGVEQFF. The whole variable domain, remainder taken from reference TRBV7-3 and TRBJ2-1, is GAGVSQTPSNKVTEKGKYVELRCDPISGHTALYWYRQSLGQGPEFLIYFQGTGAADDSGLPNDRFFAVRPEGSVSTLKIQRTERGDSAVYLCASSPGVEQFFGPGTRLTVL.

A few counts support this clonotype. The chain is built from TRBV20-1 and TRBJ2-3; maybe TRBD2 (6 bases). The CDR3 covers 13 residues. The germline gives CDR1 DFQATT, CDR2 SNEGSKA (reference sequence). Trimming removed 6 bases from V and 5 bases from J, with 15 bases in between. The CDR3 region has the DNA TGCAGTGCCCCTGGACTGGGGGGAGATACGCAGTATTTT. Its translation is CSAPGLGGDTQYF.

This clonotype was seen repeatedly, ten times or more. The CDR3 DNA reads TGTGCCACCAGTGATTTCGGGTTTGGCACAGATACGCAGTATTTT. Protein: CATSDFGFGTDTQYF. The genes are TRBV24-1 and TRBJ2-3; D remains unclear. Looked up from germline, CDR1 is KGHDR and CDR2 is SFDVKD. The V and J ends lost 1 base and 1 base respectively, with 8 bases between them. The CDR3 is 15 amino acids.

The chain carries TRBV29-1 and TRBJ2-3, with D maybe TRBD1 (5 bases). The CDR3 has 15 amino acids. Germline V CDR1 and CDR2: SQVTM, ANQGSEA. V was clipped by 4 bases and J by 0 bases, with 14 bases between them. The CDR3 region is CSVAQDTSSTDTQYF. The DNA of the CDR3 is TGCAGCGTTGCCCAGGACACCTCTAGCACAGATACGCAGTATTTT.

The chain has TRBV6-6 and TRBJ1-3; no firm D call. Trimming took 7 bases from V and 4 from J, leaving 11 bases between them. In germline, CDR1 is MNHNY, CDR2 SVGAGI (reference sequence). The CDR3 is 13 residues long. CDR3 in amino acids: CASMPASGNTIYF. The CDR3 DNA is TGTGCCAGCATGCCCGCGTCGGGAAACACCATATATTTT.

This clonotype came up many times. This chain joins TRBV5-1 and TRBJ2-6, with 8 positions matching TRBD1. The trim removed 4 bases at V and 5 bases at J, leaving 5 bases unmatched. The V gene's germline CDR1 is SGHRS and CDR2 YFSETQ. The CDR3 covers 15 residues. In DNA, the CDR3 is TGCGCCAGCAGCAGTACAGGGGGTCGGGCCAACGTCCTGACTTTC. As protein: CASSSTGGRANVLTF.

V gene TRBV27 combines with J gene TRBJ1-5; D uncertain. The V end lost 5 bases, the J end lost 0 bases, and 11 bases lay between the germline ends. Germline V gives CDR1 MNHEY, CDR2 SMNVEV (reference sequence). The CDR3 is 15 residues long. CDR3 nucleotide sequence: TGTGCCAGCAGTCCCGGGTCTTTTAGCAATCAGCCCCAGCATTTT. Translated, it gives CASSPGSFSNQPQHF.

The chain joins TRBV5-1 to TRBJ2-2; TRBD1 aligns across 8 bases. The junction had 10 bases not matched to a gene; V was cut back by 4 bases and J by 5 bases. The germline V gene encodes CDR1 SGHRS and CDR2 YFSETQ. The length of the CDR3 is 16 residues. CDR3 amino acids: CASSASGQGRTGELFF. As DNA, the CDR3 is TGCGCCAGCAGCGCCTCCGGACAGGGTAGGACCGGGGAGCTGTTTTTT.

V and J are TRBV7-8 and TRBJ2-3, with D maybe TRBD1 (5 bases). V lost 5 bases to trimming and J lost 6 bases, with 21 bases between them. CDR1 is SGHVS and CDR2 is FQNEAQ in the germline V gene. The CDR3 loop spans 16 amino acids. CDR3 coding DNA: TGTGCCAGCAGCACCTGGGATGGCAGGGCGTCGGATACGCAGTATTTT. Protein product: CASSTWDGRASDTQYF.

The table lists this clonotype with a few counts. The chain recombines TRBV28 with TRBJ2-5; a weak D match, TRBD2 (7 bases). The CDR3 is 15 amino acids. The V end was cut by 6 bases, the J end by 1 base, with 15 bases between. Germline assignment: CDR1 MDHEN and CDR2 SYDVKM. CDR3: CASSGGGAGQETQYF. DNA of the CDR3: TGTGCCAGCAGCGGAGGGGGGGCCGGCCAAGAGACCCAGTACTTC.

In DNA, the CDR3 is TGTGCCACCAAACTTGGACAGGGGACAGACGGCTACACCTTC. It translates to CATKLGQGTDGYTF. This chain joins TRBV7-9 and TRBJ1-2, with 9 bases aligning to TRBD1. The V and J ends lost 10 bases and 8 bases, in that order; junction bases with no gene match: 14. The CDR3 runs to 14 residues. CDR1 SEHNR and CDR2 FQNEAQ come from the germline V gene (reference sequence).

This clonotype was seen many times. The CDR3 sequence is CASSSQGGSEAFF. In DNA, the CDR3 is TGTGCCAGCAGCTCACAGGGGGGAAGTGAAGCTTTCTTT. This chain links TRBV7-2 with TRBJ1-1; 8 positions match TRBD1. The V gene end was trimmed by 4 bases and the J gene end by 7 bases; junction bases not matched to a gene: 5. Germline loops: CDR1 SGHTA, CDR2 FQGNSA. The CDR3 length is 13 residues. Full variable domain (remainder filled in from reference TRBV7-2 and TRBJ1-1): GAGVSQSPSNKVTEKGKDVELRCDPISGHTALYWYRQSLGQGLEFLIYFQGNSAPDKSGLPSDRFSAERTGGSVSTLTIQRTQQEDSAVYLCASSSQGGSEAFFGQGTRLTVV.